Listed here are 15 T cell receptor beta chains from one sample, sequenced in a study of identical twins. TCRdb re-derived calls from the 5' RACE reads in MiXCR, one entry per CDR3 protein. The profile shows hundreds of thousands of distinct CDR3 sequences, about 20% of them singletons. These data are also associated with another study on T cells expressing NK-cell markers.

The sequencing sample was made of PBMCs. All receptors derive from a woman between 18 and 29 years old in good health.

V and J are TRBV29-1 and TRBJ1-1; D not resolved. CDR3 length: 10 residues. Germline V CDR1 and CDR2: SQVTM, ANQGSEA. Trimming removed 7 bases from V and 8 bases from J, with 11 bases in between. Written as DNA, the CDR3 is TGCAGCGCCCACCGGGGAGAAGCTTTCTTT. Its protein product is CSAHRGEAFF.

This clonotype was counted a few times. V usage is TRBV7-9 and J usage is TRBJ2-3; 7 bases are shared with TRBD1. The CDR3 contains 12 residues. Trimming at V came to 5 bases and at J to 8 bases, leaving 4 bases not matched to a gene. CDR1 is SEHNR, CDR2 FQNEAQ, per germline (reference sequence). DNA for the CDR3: TGTGCCAGCAGCCGGGACAGCCCTACGCAGTATTTT. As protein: CASSRDSPTQYF.

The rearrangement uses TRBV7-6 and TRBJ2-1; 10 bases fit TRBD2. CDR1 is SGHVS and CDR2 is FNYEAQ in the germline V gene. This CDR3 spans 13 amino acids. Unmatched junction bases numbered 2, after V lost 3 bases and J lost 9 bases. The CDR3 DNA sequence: TGTGCCAGCAGCTTGGGACTAGCGACTGAGCAGTTCTTC. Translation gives CASSLGLATEQFF.

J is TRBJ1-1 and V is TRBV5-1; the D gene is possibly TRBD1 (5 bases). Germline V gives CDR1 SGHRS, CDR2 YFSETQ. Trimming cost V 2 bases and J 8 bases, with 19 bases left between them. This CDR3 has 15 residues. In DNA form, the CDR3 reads TGCGCCAGCAGCTTAAGCGGGACTCCTGAGGCCGAAGCTTTCTTT. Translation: CASSLSGTPEAEAFF.

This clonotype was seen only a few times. The CDR3 nucleotides are TGTGCCATCAGTGAGGGCACCGGGACTACTTACAATGAGCAGTTCTTC. Residues: CAISEGTGTTYNEQFF. This chain connects TRBV10-3 to TRBJ2-1; 7 bases agree with TRBD2. Germline lookup yields CDR1 ENHRY and CDR2 SYGVKD. CDR3 size: 16 residues. After removal of 2 bases from V and 4 bases from J, the junction contained 8 bases not matched to a gene.

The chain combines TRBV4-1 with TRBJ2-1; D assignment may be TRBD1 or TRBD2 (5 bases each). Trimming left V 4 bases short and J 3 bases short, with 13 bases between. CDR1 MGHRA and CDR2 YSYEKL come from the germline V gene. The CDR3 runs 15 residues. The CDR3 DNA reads TGCGCCAGCAGCCCCCCGGGACCCGTCTACAATGAGCAGTTCTTC. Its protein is CASSPPGPVYNEQFF.

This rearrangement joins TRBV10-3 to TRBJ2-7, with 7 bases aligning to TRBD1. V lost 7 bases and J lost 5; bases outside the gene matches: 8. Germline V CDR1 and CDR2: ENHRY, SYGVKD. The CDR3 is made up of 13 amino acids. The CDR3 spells CAINPGGTHEQYF. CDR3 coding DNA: TGTGCCATCAATCCAGGGGGTACGCACGAGCAGTACTTC.

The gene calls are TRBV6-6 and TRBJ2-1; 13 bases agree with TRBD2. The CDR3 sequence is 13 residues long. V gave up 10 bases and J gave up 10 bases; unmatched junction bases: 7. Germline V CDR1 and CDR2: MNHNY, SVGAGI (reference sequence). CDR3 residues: CAITSGGAREQFF. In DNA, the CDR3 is TGTGCCATCACTAGCGGGGGGGCCCGGGAGCAGTTCTTC.

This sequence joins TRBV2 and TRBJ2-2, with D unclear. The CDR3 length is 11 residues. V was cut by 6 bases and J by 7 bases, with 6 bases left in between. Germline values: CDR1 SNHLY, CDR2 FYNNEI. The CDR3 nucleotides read TGTGCCAGCAGGGGAATCGGGGAGCTGTTTTTT. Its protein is CASRGIGELFF.

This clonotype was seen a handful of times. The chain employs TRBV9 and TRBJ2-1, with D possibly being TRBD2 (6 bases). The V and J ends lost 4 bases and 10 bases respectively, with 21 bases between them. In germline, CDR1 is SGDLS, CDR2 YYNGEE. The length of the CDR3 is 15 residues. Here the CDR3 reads CASSTPGLTPGEQFF. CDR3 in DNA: TGTGCCAGCAGCACCCCGGGACTCACCCCCGGGGAGCAGTTCTTC.

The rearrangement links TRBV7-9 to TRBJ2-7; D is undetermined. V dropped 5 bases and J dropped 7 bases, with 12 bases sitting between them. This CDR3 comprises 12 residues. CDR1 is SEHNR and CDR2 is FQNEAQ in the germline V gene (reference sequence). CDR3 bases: TGTGCCAGCAGCCTCCGAACCTGGGAGCAGTACTTC. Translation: CASSLRTWEQYF. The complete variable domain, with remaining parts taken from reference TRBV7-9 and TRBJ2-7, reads DTGVSQNPRHKITKRGQNVTFRCDPISEHNRLYWYRQTLGQGPEFLTYFQNEAQLEKSRLLSDRFSAERPKGSFSTLEIQRTEQGDSAMYLCASSLRTWEQYFGPGTRLTVT.

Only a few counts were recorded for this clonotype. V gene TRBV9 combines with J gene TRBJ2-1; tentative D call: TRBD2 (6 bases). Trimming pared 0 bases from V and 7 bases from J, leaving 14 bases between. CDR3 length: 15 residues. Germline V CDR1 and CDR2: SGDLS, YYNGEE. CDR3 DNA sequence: TGTGCCAGCAGCGTAGGAGGGCGGGATCGGAATGAGCAGTTCTTC. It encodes CASSVGGRDRNEQFF.

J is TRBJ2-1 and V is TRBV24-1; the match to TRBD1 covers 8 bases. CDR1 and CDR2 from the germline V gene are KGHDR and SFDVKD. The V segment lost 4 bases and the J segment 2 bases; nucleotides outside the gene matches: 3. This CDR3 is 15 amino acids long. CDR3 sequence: CATSERQGTYNEQFF. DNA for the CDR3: TGTGCCACCAGTGAACGACAGGGGACCTACAATGAGCAGTTCTTC.

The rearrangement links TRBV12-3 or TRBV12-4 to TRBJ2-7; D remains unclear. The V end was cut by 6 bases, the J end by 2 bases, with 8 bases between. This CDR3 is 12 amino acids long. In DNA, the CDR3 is TGTGCCAGCAGGTCGCCTCCCTACGAGCAGTACTTC. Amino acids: CASRSPPYEQYF.

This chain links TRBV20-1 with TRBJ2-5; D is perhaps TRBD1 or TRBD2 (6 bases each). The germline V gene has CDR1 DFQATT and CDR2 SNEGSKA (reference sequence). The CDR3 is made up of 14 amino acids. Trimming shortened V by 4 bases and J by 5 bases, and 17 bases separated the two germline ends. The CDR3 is CSATPPRGGETQYF. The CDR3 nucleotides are TGCAGTGCTACCCCGCCTCGAGGGGGGGAGACCCAGTACTTC.